The clone carrying this T cell receptor (beta chain) has a handful of counts. Its antigen is still unknown. These data belong to a study of identical twins. Study-wide findings and caveats: Invariant cells of the MAIT and iNKT types might have partly distorted the zero-insertion analyses. High-abundance cord blood beta clonotypes had fewer insertions; memory repertoires showed none.

Template switching, a step in the protocol, added a universal primer site, and cDNA carried unique molecular identifiers. TCRdb analysed the 5' RACE reads with MiXCR anew, one entry per CDR3 protein. The sample lists some 600,000 distinct CDR3 sequences, 7% to 7.5% seen once, with less than 2% in the top ten. Among all donors, each was a healthy Caucasian. The sample also formed part of further work on yellow fever vaccine responses in identical twins.

The sample consisted of PBMCs. This TCR derives from a woman aged 18 to 35 in good health.

The CDR3 loop reads CASSPTQGTHTDTQYF. The CDR3 DNA reads as TGTGCCAGCAGCCCAACACAGGGGACCCACACAGATACGCAGTATTTT. V is TRBV7-9 and J is TRBJ2-3; TRBD1 agrees at 7 bases. CDR3 length equals 16 residues. CDR1 and CDR2 from the germline V gene are SEHNR and FQNEAQ (reference sequence). V dropped 5 bases and J dropped 2; count of bases not matched to a gene: 10.